This TCR beta chain was observed in a study of blood T cells in healthy people across ages. Findings and limits, study-wide: More naive CD4+ cells and higher diversity marked long-lived donors relative to aged donors. TCR beta diversity correlated strongly with naive T cell percentage.

Next came a second PCR, run for about 6 to 12 cycles, which used a sample-barcoded 5' primer along with a J-beta primer mix. A template-switch adaptor containing 12 random nucleotides labeled each cDNA molecule. One entry per CDR3 protein, called by TCRdb with MiXCR from the 5' RACE reads. The sample has under 2,000,000 distinct CDR3 sequences, roughly 49% seen once; the top ten hold more than 2%. The study drew donors from healthy Caucasian individuals in Russia aged roughly 6 to 90. Comment on this clonotype: The antigen remains undetermined.

This clonotype originated in a woman aged 40 to 50 in good health. Sequencing was carried out using blood.

The CDR3 protein is CASMVGQHEQFF. CDR3 sequence (DNA): TGTGCCAGCATGGTGGGCCAACATGAGCAGTTCTTC. The chain recombines TRBV27 with TRBJ2-1, with D unresolved. Deletions cut 7 bases from V and 8 bases from J, with 12 bases between. The CDR3 spans 12 residues. Germline CDR1 and CDR2: MNHEY and SMNVEV (reference sequence).